This passage covers 7 T cell receptor beta chains from one sample sequenced in a study of vaccination and CD4 T cells after COVID-19. No antigen has been assigned to these receptors. The treatment here: 10-day PBMC culture with coronavirus spike peptide pools or control peptides (ViraFEST assay). Sequencing of DNA taken from cultured CD4+ T cells relied on the Oncomine TCR Beta short-read assay. MiXCR, applied by TCRdb to the PCR reads, yields one record per CDR3 protein. The data hold over 10,000 distinct CDR3 sequences, with approximately 76% observed a single time. The sequencing sample was made of CD4+ T cells from blood, cultured in vitro. The receptors were sampled from a human donor who had recovered from COVID-19.

The chain has TRBV19 and TRBJ2-3; 8 bases fit TRBD2. Germline assignment: CDR1 LNHDA and CDR2 SQIVND (reference sequence). This CDR3 has 15 amino acids. After removal of 4 bases from V and 2 bases from J, the junction contained 5 bases not matched to a gene. The DNA for the CDR3 is TGTGCCAGTAGTAACGTAGCGGGAACCACAGATACGCAGTATTTT. It codes for CASSNVAGTTDTQYF.

This sequence joins TRBV27 and TRBJ2-1; the match to TRBD1 covers 9 bases. This CDR3 comprises 15 residues. The J segment lost 4 bases and the V segment lost 4 bases, leaving 5 bases of the junction unmatched. CDR1 MNHEY and CDR2 SMNVEV come from the germline V gene (reference sequence). CDR3: CASSYLGQGYNEQFF. The CDR3 nucleotides read TGTGCCAGCAGTTATCTGGGACAGGGATACAATGAGCAGTTCTTC.

The rearrangement joins TRBV5-6 to TRBJ2-7; D gene uncertain. The CDR3 contains 13 residues. Trimming stripped 5 bases from V and 2 bases from J, with 11 bases between. The germline V gene has CDR1 SGHDT and CDR2 YYEEEE. The chain's CDR3 is CASRLRTTYEQYF. The CDR3 region has the DNA TGTGCCAGCAGATTGCGTACCACCTACGAGCAGTACTTC.

V gene TRBV15 combines with J gene TRBJ2-2, with D possibly TRBD1 on 6 matching bases. The CDR3 contains 16 residues. Germline V gives CDR1 LNHNV, CDR2 YYDKDF (reference sequence). Between the trimmed V and J ends, which lost 1 base and 1 base, there was a span of 10 bases. CDR3 region: CATSRALTGNTGELFF. DNA of the CDR3: TGTGCCACCAGCAGAGCGCTGACAGGGAACACCGGGGAGCTGTTTTTT.

This clonotype was recorded once. The chain carries TRBV11-2 and TRBJ2-3, with TRBD2 as a possible D gene (6 bases). CDR1 and CDR2 from the germline V gene are SGHAT and FQNNGV. V was clipped by 3 bases and J by 3 bases, with 13 bases between them. The CDR3 runs to 15 residues. The CDR3 nucleotides read TGTGCCAGCAGCTTTCTAGCGTTGGGAACAGATACGCAGTATTTT. As protein: CASSFLALGTDTQYF.

This clonotype is hyperexpanded in the sample. V and J are TRBV7-2 and TRBJ2-3; D is unresolved. Per germline, CDR1 SGHTA and CDR2 FQGNSA. The length of the CDR3 is 12 residues. The germline V and J ends were trimmed by 5 bases and 5 bases, with 8 bases remaining between them. CDR3 DNA: TGTGCCAGCAGCACCTACCTAGATACGCAGTATTTT. It encodes CASSTYLDTQYF.

J is TRBJ1-5 and V is TRBV6-2 or TRBV6-3; D ambiguous. Germline V gene sequence: CDR1 MNHEY, CDR2 SVGEGT. This CDR3 is built from 13 residues. V lost 2 bases to trimming and J lost 4 bases, with 6 bases between them. The CDR3 coding sequence is TGTGCCAGCAGTTACCGGGATAATCAGCCCCAGCATTTT. As protein: CASSYRDNQPQHF.